A single sample is the source of the 8 T cell receptor beta chains below, sequenced in a study of blood T cell repertoires in COVID-19. Produced via immunoSEQ multiplex PCR; TCRdb's table is partial and in-frame only. The sample holds roughly 220,000 clones; around four fifths are singletons and the top ten take 4% to 6%. Sequencing was performed on peripheral blood. These receptors originate from a woman in her fifties or sixties who had recovered from COVID-19.

The J gene is TRBJ2-3, the V gene TRBV5-1, with 14 bases matching TRBD2. Per germline, CDR1 SGHRS and CDR2 YFSETQ. This CDR3 is built from 17 residues. V gave up 3 bases and J gave up 6 bases; unmatched junction bases: 9. The CDR3 loop is CASSYPSGLAGEDTQYF. CDR3 sequence (DNA): TGCGCCAGCAGCTACCCCTCGGGACTAGCGGGGGAGGATACGCAGTATTTT.

This clone was detected a few times. The chain joins TRBV6-2 or TRBV6-3 to TRBJ1-5, with no clear D. V shed 6 bases and J shed 6 bases, with 27 bases lying between them. Per germline, CDR1 MNHEY and CDR2 SVGEGT. This CDR3 has 18 residues. The CDR3 region has the DNA TGTGCCAGCAGCCCCCTGCCGCTGACCGGGGATGGCCTTCAGCCCCAGCATTTT. Translation gives CASSPLPLTGDGLQPQHF.

The J gene is TRBJ1-1, the V gene TRBV9; 7 nucleotides agree with TRBD1. The CDR3 totals 13 residues. Trimming at V came to 3 bases and at J to 5 bases, leaving 4 bases not matched to a gene. CDR1 and CDR2 (germline): SGDLS, YYNGEE. CDR3 region: CASSGSGGTEAFF. The DNA of the CDR3 is TGTGCCAGCAGCGGATCAGGGGGAACTGAAGCTTTCTTT.

This sequence joins TRBV9 and TRBJ1-5; TRBD1 matches at 8 bases. The CDR3 consists of 14 residues. The trim removed 3 bases at V and 7 bases at J, leaving 6 bases unmatched. Germline loops: CDR1 SGDLS, CDR2 YYNGEE. The CDR3 loop is CASSATGDRQPQHF. DNA for the CDR3: TGTGCCAGCAGCGCGACAGGGGATAGACAGCCCCAGCATTTT.

The genes are TRBV27 and TRBJ2-3, with a possible D match to TRBD1 (6 bases). The CDR3 extends over 16 amino acids. Trimming shortened V by 4 bases and J by 0 bases, and 14 bases separated the two germline ends. CDR1 and CDR2 (germline): MNHEY, SMNVEV (reference sequence). The chain's CDR3 is CASSSYRASSTDTQYF. The CDR3 bases are TGTGCCAGCAGTTCCTACAGGGCGTCTAGCACAGATACGCAGTATTTT.

This chain uses TRBV30 with TRBJ1-5; perhaps TRBD1 as D (6 bases). V lost 2 bases and J 4 bases, leaving 15 bases between the germline ends. In germline, CDR1 is GTSNPN, CDR2 SVGIG (reference sequence). CDR3 size: 15 residues. The CDR3: CAWSPPGTFNQPQHF. CDR3 coding DNA: TGTGCCTGGAGTCCCCCCGGGACATTTAATCAGCCCCAGCATTTT.

The chain has TRBV10-3 and TRBJ2-1, with a tentative D call TRBD1 (5 bases). Germline V lookup: CDR1 ENHRY, CDR2 SYGVKD. V was trimmed by 0 bases and J by 5 bases, leaving 17 bases between them. This CDR3 is built from 17 residues. The CDR3 DNA reads as TGTGCCATCAGTGAGTCGGGGCAGGCCCTTCTAAACAATGAGCAGTTCTTC. Translation gives CAISESGQALLNNEQFF.

This clone was seen many times. The gene calls are TRBV2 and TRBJ1-6; D is uncertain. The CDR3 sequence is 15 residues long. V was clipped by 8 bases and J by 7 bases, with 18 bases between them. CDR1 and CDR2 from the germline V gene are SNHLY and FYNNEI. CDR3 protein: CASQALRLSNSPLHF. DNA for the CDR3: TGTGCCAGCCAAGCCCTCCGACTCTCAAATTCACCCCTCCACTTT.